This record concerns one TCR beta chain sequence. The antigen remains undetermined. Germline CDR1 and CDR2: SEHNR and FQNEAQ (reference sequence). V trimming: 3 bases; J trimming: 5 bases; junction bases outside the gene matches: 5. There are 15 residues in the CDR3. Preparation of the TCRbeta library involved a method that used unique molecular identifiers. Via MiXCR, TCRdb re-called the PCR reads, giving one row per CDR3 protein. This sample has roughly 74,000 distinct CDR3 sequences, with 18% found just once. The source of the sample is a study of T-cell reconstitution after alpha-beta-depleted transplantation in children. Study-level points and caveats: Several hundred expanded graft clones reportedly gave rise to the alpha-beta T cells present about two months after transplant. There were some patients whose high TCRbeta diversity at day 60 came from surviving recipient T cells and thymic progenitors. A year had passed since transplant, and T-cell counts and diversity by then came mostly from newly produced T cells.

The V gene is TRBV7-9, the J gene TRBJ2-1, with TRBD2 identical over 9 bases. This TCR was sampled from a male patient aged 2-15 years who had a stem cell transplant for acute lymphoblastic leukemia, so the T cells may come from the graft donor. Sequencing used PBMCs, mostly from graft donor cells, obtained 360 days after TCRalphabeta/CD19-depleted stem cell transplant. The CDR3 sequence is CASSLLAGFHNEQFF. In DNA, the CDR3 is TGTGCCAGCAGCTTGCTAGCGGGATTCCACAATGAGCAGTTCTTC.